The TCR beta chain under discussion was sequenced for a study of beta chain features in type 1 diabetes. Sorted CD4+ subsets: naive, central memory, regulatory, stem cell-like memory (CD45RO/CCR7/CD25/CD127/CD95/CD27 panel). Study-level findings and limits: TCRB CDR3 length was moderately but significantly reduced in all four CD4+ subsets of Type 1 diabetes patients.

V lost 8 bases and J 4 bases, leaving 14 bases between the germline ends. Germline V gene sequence: CDR1 LNHDA, CDR2 SQIVND (reference sequence). The CDR3 extends over 14 amino acids. This clone was counted between two and nine times. No antigen is known for it. The sample holds other DNA sequences that translate to the same CDR3. Expressed TCRB transcripts were sequenced after all isolated RNA was converted to cDNA. Each sample of naive, central memory or regulatory T cells had, on average, approximately 4 million reads. The data were produced by immunoSEQ multiplex PCR, yet TCRdb's version contains in-frame clones alone and is incomplete. The data contain tens of thousands of clones, roughly 66% of them singletons.

The genes are TRBV19 and TRBJ2-2, with a weak D call TRBD1 (6 bases). The sequence derives from a man between 18 and 35 years old with type 1 diabetes. The sample consisted of Tregs from blood. The CDR3 nucleotides are TGTGCCAGTTTTCACCAACAGGGCACCGGGGAGCTGTTTTTT. This encodes CASFHQQGTGELFF.